A single sample is the source of the 15 T cell receptor beta chains below, sequenced in a study of T-cell reconstitution after alpha-beta-depleted transplantation in children. Unique molecular identifiers were used in preparing the TCRbeta library. TCRdb used MiXCR to reprocess the PCR reads, holding one entry per CDR3 protein. The sample shows about 610,000 distinct CDR3 sequences, roughly a tenth of them seen only once. Specimen: PBMCs from the stem cell graft donor, collected from the stem cell graft. These TCRs come from a human donor who donated a stem cell graft to a child with acute myeloid leukemia.

This clonotype was seen ten or more times. This chain's CDR3 is CASTLRSVGETQYF. As DNA, the CDR3 is TGCGCCAGCACACTCCGCTCGGTAGGAGAGACCCAGTACTTC. The J gene is TRBJ2-5, the V gene TRBV5-1; D not certain. Looked up from germline, CDR1 is SGHRS and CDR2 is YFSETQ. Deletions cut 6 bases from V and 4 bases from J, with 16 bases between. The CDR3 runs to 14 residues.

This clonotype was found a few times. The CDR3 loop is CSAPADGGNTEAFF. DNA of the CDR3: TGCAGTGCTCCAGCGGACGGGGGGAACACTGAAGCTTTCTTT. This chain joins TRBV20-1 and TRBJ1-1, with a possible D match to TRBD1 (5 bases). The germline gives CDR1 DFQATT, CDR2 SNEGSKA (reference sequence). The CDR3 runs 14 residues. V lost 5 bases and J 1 base, leaving 14 bases between the germline ends.

This chain links TRBV10-3 with TRBJ2-3; TRBD2 might be the D (6 bases). The CDR3 covers 13 residues. Trimming removed 7 bases from V and 3 bases from J, with 11 bases in between. CDR1 and CDR2 from the germline V gene are ENHRY and SYGVKD. CDR3 DNA: TGTGCCATCACCGCCGGGGGAACAGATACGCAGTATTTT. This translates into CAITAGGTDTQYF.

This clonotype was seen repeatedly, ten times or more. This sequence joins TRBV12-3 or TRBV12-4 and TRBJ2-1; 9 bases map to TRBD2. V lost 1 base and J lost 9; bases outside the gene matches: 7. The CDR3 has 15 residues. As DNA, the CDR3 is TGTGCCAGCAGTTTAGGTAGCGGGAGACGTCCTGAGCAGTTCTTC. This codes for CASSLGSGRRPEQFF.

This clonotype was observed a handful of times. V is TRBV5-1 and J is TRBJ1-1, with a tentative D call TRBD1 (5 bases). The germline V gene has CDR1 SGHRS and CDR2 YFSETQ. This CDR3 has 15 residues. Trimming cost V 4 bases and J 0 bases, with 13 bases left between them. As DNA, the CDR3 is TGCGCCAGCAGCAAGGGCGGGGGACTGAACACTGAAGCTTTCTTT. Translating gives CASSKGGGLNTEAFF.

The V gene is TRBV5-1, the J gene TRBJ2-6, with TRBD1 as a possible D gene (5 bases). The CDR3 has 18 residues. Germline loops: CDR1 SGHRS, CDR2 YFSETQ. Trimming stripped 1 base from V and 2 bases from J, with 16 bases between. CDR3 sequence: CASSLSSGRVAGANVLTF. CDR3 coding DNA: TGCGCCAGCAGCTTGTCTTCTGGCAGGGTAGCTGGGGCCAACGTCCTGACTTTC.

This clonotype has ten or more counts. CDR3 residues: CSASGVDTQYF. CDR3 coding DNA: TGCAGTGCTAGCGGGGTAGATACGCAGTATTTT. The chain links TRBV20-1 to TRBJ2-3; D may be TRBD2 (5 bases). This CDR3 has 11 amino acids. The ends were cut back, 3 bases at V and 5 bases at J, with 6 bases in the middle. CDR1 is DFQATT and CDR2 is SNEGSKA in the germline V gene (reference sequence).

The chain joins TRBV6-1 to TRBJ1-3; TRBD1 aligns across 9 bases. The CDR3 consists of 13 residues. V gave up 6 bases and J gave up 7 bases; unmatched junction bases: 4. Per germline, CDR1 MNHNS and CDR2 SASEGT. CDR3 nucleotide sequence: TGTGCCAGCAGACAGGGGGCGCGGAACACCATATATTTT. This codes for CASRQGARNTIYF.

The chain has TRBV20-1 and TRBJ2-4; D remains unclear. The CDR3 length is 14 residues. V lost 3 bases and J 3 bases, leaving 12 bases between the germline ends. Germline V gene sequence: CDR1 DFQATT, CDR2 SNEGSKA (reference sequence). The CDR3 here is CSARSSIDKNIQYF. The CDR3 coding sequence is TGCAGTGCTAGGTCCAGCATTGACAAAAACATTCAGTACTTC.

This clonotype was counted at least ten times. This chain connects TRBV24-1 to TRBJ2-2, with TRBD1 matching 10 bases. Trimming cost V 5 bases and J 6 bases; bases outside gene matches: 8. The length of the CDR3 is 16 residues. CDR1 and CDR2 from the germline V gene are KGHDR and SFDVKD. This CDR3 reads CATSAEGQGPSGELFF. CDR3 coding DNA: TGTGCCACCAGTGCCGAGGGACAGGGGCCATCCGGGGAGCTGTTTTTT.

This clonotype showed up many times. The chain joins TRBV27 to TRBJ2-7; D is possibly TRBD1 (5 bases). CDR1 is MNHEY, CDR2 SMNVEV, per germline (reference sequence). The CDR3 extends over 14 amino acids. V lost 2 bases to trimming and J lost 2 bases, with 10 bases between them. The CDR3 DNA sequence: TGTGCCAGCAGTTTAAGGCAGGGTACCTACGAGCAGTACTTC. Translating gives CASSLRQGTYEQYF.

V and J are TRBV20-1 and TRBJ2-7; TRBD1 aligns across 8 bases. Trimming took 5 bases from V and 6 from J; bases not matched to a gene: 15. CDR1 DFQATT and CDR2 SNEGSKA come from the germline V gene (reference sequence). The CDR3 consists of 15 residues. CDR3 DNA sequence: TGCAGTGCTTCGCCTTTGACAGGGGTTGAAGCCGAGCAGTACTTC. This translates into CSASPLTGVEAEQYF.

The chain employs TRBV4-1 and TRBJ2-2; no firm D call. V gave up 1 base and J gave up 0 bases, with 9 bases separating them. The CDR3 is 16 amino acids. In germline, CDR1 is MGHRA, CDR2 YSYEKL. The CDR3 region is CASSQVFSTNTGELFF. The CDR3 DNA is TGCGCCAGCAGCCAAGTCTTCAGTACGAACACCGGGGAGCTGTTTTTT.

A few counts support this clonotype. CDR3 nucleotide sequence: TGCAGTGTTAAGAGGGACAGGGGGTACAATGAGCAGTTCTTC. Translating it yields CSVKRDRGYNEQFF. This chain links TRBV20-1 with TRBJ2-1, with 11 bases that match TRBD1. There are 14 residues in the CDR3. CDR1 and CDR2 (germline): DFQATT, SNEGSKA (reference sequence). V shed 7 bases and J 4 bases; nucleotides not matched to a gene: 6.

This clonotype occurred a few times. The genes are TRBV7-9 and TRBJ2-2; 9 bases map to TRBD1. The length of the CDR3 is 16 residues. The germline V gene has CDR1 SEHNR and CDR2 FQNEAQ (reference sequence). Trimming took 5 bases from V and 7 from J; bases not matched to a gene: 11. Here the CDR3 DNA reads TGTGCCAGCAGCGGACGGACAGGGGTCCGCCGCGGGGAGCTGTTTTTT. This translates into CASSGRTGVRRGELFF. Full variable domain (missing parts from reference TRBV7-9 and TRBJ2-2): DTGVSQNPRHKITKRGQNVTFRCDPISEHNRLYWYRQTLGQGPEFLTYFQNEAQLEKSRLLSDRFSAERPKGSFSTLEIQRTEQGDSAMYLCASSGRTGVRRGELFFGEGSRLTVL.